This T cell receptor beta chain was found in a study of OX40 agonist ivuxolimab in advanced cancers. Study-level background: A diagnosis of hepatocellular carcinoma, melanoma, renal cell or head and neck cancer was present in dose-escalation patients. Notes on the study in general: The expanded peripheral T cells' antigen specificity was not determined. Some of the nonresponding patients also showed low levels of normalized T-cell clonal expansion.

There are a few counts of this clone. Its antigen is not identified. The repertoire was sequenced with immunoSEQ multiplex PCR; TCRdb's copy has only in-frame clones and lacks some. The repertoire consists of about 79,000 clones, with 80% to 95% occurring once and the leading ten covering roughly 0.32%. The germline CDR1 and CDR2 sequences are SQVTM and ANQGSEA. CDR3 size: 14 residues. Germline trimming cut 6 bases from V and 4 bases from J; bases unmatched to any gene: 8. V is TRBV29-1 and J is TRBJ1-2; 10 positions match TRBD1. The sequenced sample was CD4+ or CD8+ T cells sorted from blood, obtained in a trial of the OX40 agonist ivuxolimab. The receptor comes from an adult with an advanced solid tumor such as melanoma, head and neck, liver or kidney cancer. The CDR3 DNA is TGCAGCGTGAGACAGGGGGCAGTTCCCTATGGCTACACCTTC. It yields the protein CSVRQGAVPYGYTF.